Presented here are 2 T cell receptor beta chains from one specimen sequenced in a study of cytomegalovirus exposure and HLA in healthy donors. The PCR used 60 Vbeta and 13 Jbeta primers. Repertoires were generated with immunoSEQ multiplex PCR, while TCRdb's copy carries only in-frame clones and drops some. The top ten hold roughly 20% of the sample, which has about 130,000 clones, over 65% seen once. Specimen: PBMCs. The origin of the receptors is a man in his late teens or twenties in good health and CMV-seropositive.

This chain links TRBV19 with TRBJ2-5; D might be TRBD2 (7 bases). The CDR3 is made up of 14 amino acids. V gave up 2 bases and J gave up 5 bases, with 12 bases separating them. CDR1 is LNHDA and CDR2 is SQIVND in the germline V gene (reference sequence). The CDR3 bases are TGTGCCAGTAGTATAATGGGCGGGGGCGAGACCCAGTACTTC. Amino acid sequence: CASSIMGGGETQYF. Variable domain in full (rest from reference TRBV19 and TRBJ2-5): DGGITQSPKYLFRKEGQNVTLSCEQNLNHDAMYWYRQDPGQGLRLIYYSQIVNDFQKGDIAEGYSVSREKKESFPLTVTSAQKNPTAFYLCASSIMGGGETQYFGPGTRLLVL.

This clone came up once. This chain joins TRBV4-1 and TRBJ2-7; tentative D call: TRBD2 (5 bases). Per germline, CDR1 MGHRA and CDR2 YSYEKL. The CDR3 is 13 amino acids. The V end lost 1 base, the J end lost 5 bases, and 9 bases lay between the germline ends. The CDR3: CASSQAVRDEQYF. CDR3 sequence (DNA): TGCGCCAGCAGCCAAGCCGTGAGGGACGAGCAGTACTTC.